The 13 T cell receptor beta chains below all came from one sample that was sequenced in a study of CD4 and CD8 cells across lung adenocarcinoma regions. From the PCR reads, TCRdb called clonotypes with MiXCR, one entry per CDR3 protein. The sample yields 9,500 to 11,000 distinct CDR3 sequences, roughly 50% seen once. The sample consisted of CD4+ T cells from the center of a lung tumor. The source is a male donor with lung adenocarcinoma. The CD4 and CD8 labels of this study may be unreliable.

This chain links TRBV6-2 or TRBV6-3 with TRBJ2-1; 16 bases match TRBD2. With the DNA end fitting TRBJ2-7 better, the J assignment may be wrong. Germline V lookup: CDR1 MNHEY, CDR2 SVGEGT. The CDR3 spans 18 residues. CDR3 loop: CASSYAGLAGGLYNEQYF. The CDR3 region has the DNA TGTGCCAGCAGTTACGCGGGACTAGCGGGGGGGCTTTACAATGAGCAGTACTTC.

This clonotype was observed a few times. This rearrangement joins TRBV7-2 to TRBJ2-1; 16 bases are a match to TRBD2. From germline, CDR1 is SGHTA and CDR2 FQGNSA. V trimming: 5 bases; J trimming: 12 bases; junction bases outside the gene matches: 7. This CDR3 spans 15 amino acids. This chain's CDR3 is CASSPPGLAGGGQFF. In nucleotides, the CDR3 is TGTGCCAGCAGCCCACCGGGACTAGCGGGAGGGGGGCAGTTCTTC.

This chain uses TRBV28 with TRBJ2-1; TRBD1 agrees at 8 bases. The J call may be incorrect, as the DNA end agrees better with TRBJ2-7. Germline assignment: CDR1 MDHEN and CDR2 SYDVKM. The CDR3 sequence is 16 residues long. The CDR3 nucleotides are TGTGCCAGCAGTTTTTCTAAGGACAGGGTCTCCTACGAGCAGTACTTC. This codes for CASSFSKDRVSYEQYF.

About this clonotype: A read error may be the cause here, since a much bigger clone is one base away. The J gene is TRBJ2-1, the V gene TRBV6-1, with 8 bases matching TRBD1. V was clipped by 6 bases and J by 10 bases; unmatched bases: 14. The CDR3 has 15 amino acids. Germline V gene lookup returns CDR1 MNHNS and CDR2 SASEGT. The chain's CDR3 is CASSQGTGVSYEQFF. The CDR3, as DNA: TGTGCCAGCAGCCAAGGGACAGGAGTATCCTACGAGCAGTTCTTC.

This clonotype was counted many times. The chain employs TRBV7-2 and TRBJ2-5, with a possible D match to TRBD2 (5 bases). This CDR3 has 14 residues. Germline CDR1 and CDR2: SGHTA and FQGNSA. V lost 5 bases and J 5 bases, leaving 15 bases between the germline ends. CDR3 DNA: TGTGCCAGCAGCCCGCGGGCTGGGCGGGAGACCCAGTACTTC. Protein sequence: CASSPRAGRETQYF.

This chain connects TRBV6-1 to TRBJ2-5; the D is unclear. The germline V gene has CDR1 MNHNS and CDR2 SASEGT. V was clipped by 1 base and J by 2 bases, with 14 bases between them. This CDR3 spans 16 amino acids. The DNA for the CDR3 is TGTGCCAGCAGTGAAGGGAAACATGCCATACAAGAGACCCAGTACTTC. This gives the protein CASSEGKHAIQETQYF.

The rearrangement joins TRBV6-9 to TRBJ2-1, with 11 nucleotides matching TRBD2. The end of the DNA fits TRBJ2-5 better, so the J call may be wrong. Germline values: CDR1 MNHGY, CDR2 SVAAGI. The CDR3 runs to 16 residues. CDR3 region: CASSARRTSGSETQYF. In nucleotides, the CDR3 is TGTGCCAGCAGTGCCCGGCGGACTAGCGGGTCAGAGACCCAGTACTTC.

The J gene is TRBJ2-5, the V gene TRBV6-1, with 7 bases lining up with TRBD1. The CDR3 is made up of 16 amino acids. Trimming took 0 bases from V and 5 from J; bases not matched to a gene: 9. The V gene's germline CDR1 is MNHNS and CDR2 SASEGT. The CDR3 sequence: CASSEARDSLWETQYF. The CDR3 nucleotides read TGTGCCAGCAGTGAAGCAAGGGACAGTCTCTGGGAGACCCAGTACTTC.

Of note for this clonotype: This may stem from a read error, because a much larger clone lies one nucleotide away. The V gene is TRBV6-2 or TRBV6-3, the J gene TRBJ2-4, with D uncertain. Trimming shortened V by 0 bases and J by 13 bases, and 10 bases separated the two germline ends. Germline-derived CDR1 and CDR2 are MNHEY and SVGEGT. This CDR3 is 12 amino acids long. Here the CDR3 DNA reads TGTGCCAGCAGTTACTCGAAGGCAGAGCAGTACTTC. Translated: CASSYSKAEQYF.

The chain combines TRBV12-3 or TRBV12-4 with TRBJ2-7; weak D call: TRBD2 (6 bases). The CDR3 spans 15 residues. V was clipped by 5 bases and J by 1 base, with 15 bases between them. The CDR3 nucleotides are TGTGCCAGCAGTCTTAGACTAGTTTTATCCTACGAGCAGTACTTC. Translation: CASSLRLVLSYEQYF.

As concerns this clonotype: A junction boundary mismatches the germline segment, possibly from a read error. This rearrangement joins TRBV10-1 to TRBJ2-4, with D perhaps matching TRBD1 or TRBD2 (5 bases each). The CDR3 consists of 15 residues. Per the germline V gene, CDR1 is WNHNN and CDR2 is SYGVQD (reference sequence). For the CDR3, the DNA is TGCGCCAGCAGTGCGGGGCGACGAGGCAAAAACATGCAGTACTTT. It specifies CASSAGRRGKNMQYF.

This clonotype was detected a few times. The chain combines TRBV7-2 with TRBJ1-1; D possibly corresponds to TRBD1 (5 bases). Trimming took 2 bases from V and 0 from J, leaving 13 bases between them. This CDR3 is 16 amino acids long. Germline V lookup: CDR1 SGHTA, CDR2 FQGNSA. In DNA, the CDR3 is TGTGCCAGCAGCTTACAGGCAGGGTACATGAACACTGAAGCTTTCTTT. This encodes CASSLQAGYMNTEAFF.

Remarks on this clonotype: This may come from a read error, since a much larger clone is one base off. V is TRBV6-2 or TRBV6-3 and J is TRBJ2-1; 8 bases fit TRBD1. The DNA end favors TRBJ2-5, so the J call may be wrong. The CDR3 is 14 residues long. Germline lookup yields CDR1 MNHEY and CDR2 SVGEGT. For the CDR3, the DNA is TGTGCCAGCAAGGACGGACAGGGAGAAGAGAACCAGTACTTC. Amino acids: CASKDGQGEENQYF.